The 17 T cell receptor beta chains below come from one sample, sequenced in a study of cytomegalovirus exposure and HLA in healthy donors. PCR amplification relied on 60 Vbeta primers (plus 13 Jbeta primers). The assay was immunoSEQ multiplex PCR, and TCRdb's table has in-frame clones only and misses some. In the table there are some 130,000 clones, 70% to 85% of which are singletons. The sample taken for sequencing was PBMCs. Every receptor here comes from a female donor in good health and CMV-seronegative.

The chain joins TRBV18 to TRBJ1-2; 7 bases match TRBD1. Germline trimming cut 6 bases from V and 4 bases from J; bases unmatched to any gene: 8. Germline V gene lookup returns CDR1 KGHSH and CDR2 LQKENI. This CDR3 has 14 residues. Here the CDR3 reads CASSPRQGGYGYTF. The DNA for the CDR3 is TGTGCCAGCTCCCCCCGACAGGGCGGCTATGGCTACACCTTC.

In the case of this clone: The junction differs from germline at one of its ends, possibly a read error. V gene TRBV5-4 combines with J gene TRBJ2-7; 10 nucleotides align to TRBD1. The germline gives CDR1 SGHNT, CDR2 YYREEE (reference sequence). CDR3 length: 12 amino acids. The CDR3, as DNA: TGCGCCAGCAGCCAAGGGGACAGGGGGCAGTACTTC. Its translation: CASSQGDRGQYF. Drawing the rest from reference TRBV5-4 and TRBJ2-7, the complete variable domain is ETGVTQSPTHLIKTRGQQVTLRCSSQSGHNTVSWYQQALGQGPQFIFQYYREEENGRGNFPPRFSGLQFPNYSSELNVNALELDDSALYLCASSQGDRGQYFGPGTRLTVT.

The rearrangement joins TRBV6-1 to TRBJ2-1, with 7 bases lining up with TRBD2. Trimming removed 6 bases from V and 4 bases from J; junction bases left unmatched: 6. CDR1 and CDR2 from the germline V gene are MNHNS and SASEGT. The CDR3 loop spans 14 amino acids. CDR3 residues: CASRGPSGYNEQFF. The CDR3 DNA follows: TGTGCCAGCAGAGGTCCTAGCGGATACAATGAGCAGTTCTTC.

The chain joins TRBV28 to TRBJ1-5; 9 nucleotides line up with TRBD1. This CDR3 comprises 16 residues. V trimming: 4 bases; J trimming: 0 bases; junction bases outside the gene matches: 4. Germline CDR1 MDHEN, CDR2 SYDVKM. The CDR3 bases are TGTGCCAGCAGTTCCGGGACAGGGTATAGCAATCAGCCCCAGCATTTT. As protein: CASSSGTGYSNQPQHF.

J is TRBJ2-5 and V is TRBV27; D is perhaps TRBD1 (5 bases). Trimming took 4 bases from V and 1 from J, leaving 16 bases between them. The CDR3 runs 16 residues. The germline gives CDR1 MNHEY, CDR2 SMNVEV (reference sequence). CDR3 in DNA: TGTGCCAGCAGTTCCTTTGGAAGGGGCCCCCAAGAGACCCAGTACTTC. Protein: CASSSFGRGPQETQYF.

J is TRBJ1-4 and V is TRBV9; D perhaps matches TRBD1 (5 bases). This CDR3 comprises 16 residues. From germline, CDR1 is SGDLS and CDR2 YYNGEE. Trimming pared 0 bases from V and 7 bases from J, leaving 16 bases between. CDR3 loop: CASSVGTNPRGEKLFF. The CDR3 nucleotides are TGTGCCAGCAGCGTAGGGACTAACCCTAGGGGTGAAAAACTGTTTTTT.

This clone showed up just a few times. The CDR3 loop reads CATSRSIGDTYEQYF. Written as DNA, the CDR3 is TGTGCCACCAGCCGGAGCATAGGGGACACCTACGAGCAGTACTTC. The rearrangement joins TRBV15 to TRBJ2-5; a weak D match, TRBD1 (6 bases). The better agreement between TRBJ2-7 and the DNA end casts doubt on the J call. Germline V gene sequence: CDR1 LNHNV, CDR2 YYDKDF (reference sequence). The CDR3 is 15 amino acids.

J is TRBJ2-7 and V is TRBV4-1, with TRBD2 matching over 7 bases. Trimming took 0 bases from V and 3 from J; bases not matched to a gene: 8. CDR1 is MGHRA and CDR2 is YSYEKL in the germline V gene. The CDR3 has 16 amino acids. The CDR3 DNA reads TGCGCCAGCAGCCAAGATCTAGGCGGGAGCCTCTACGAGCAGTACTTC. Residues: CASSQDLGGSLYEQYF.

The chain has TRBV27 and TRBJ1-2; TRBD1 matches at 7 bases. Germline CDR1 reads MNHEY; CDR2 reads SMNVEV (reference sequence). V gave up 5 bases and J gave up 2 bases; unmatched junction bases: 11. This CDR3 spans 16 amino acids. The CDR3 reads CASSLTGSRINYGYTF. In nucleotides, the CDR3 is TGTGCCAGCAGTCTGACAGGGAGCCGGATAAACTATGGCTACACCTTC.

This sequence joins TRBV28 and TRBJ1-5, with D unclear. CDR1 is MDHEN, CDR2 SYDVKM, per germline. V was pared by 5 bases and J by 3 bases, with 11 bases between. The CDR3 consists of 14 residues. The chain's CDR3 is CASSLSGPNQPQHF. The DNA for the CDR3 is TGTGCCAGCAGTCTATCAGGCCCCAATCAGCCCCAGCATTTT.

The J gene is TRBJ2-2, the V gene TRBV27; 14 bases agree with TRBD2. The CDR3 consists of 15 residues. CDR1 is MNHEY, CDR2 SMNVEV, per germline (reference sequence). V shed 9 bases and J 6 bases; nucleotides not matched to a gene: 6. CDR3 loop: CASSGLAGVAGELFF. In nucleotides, the CDR3 is TGTGCCAGTTCGGGACTAGCGGGAGTGGCCGGGGAGCTGTTTTTT.

This sequence joins TRBV7-7 and TRBJ2-5; 8 bases agree with TRBD2. The CDR3 has 14 amino acids. V shed 6 bases, J shed 1 base, and the junction held 4 bases outside the gene matches. Germline CDR1 is SSHAT and CDR2 is FNYEAQ (reference sequence). DNA for the CDR3: TGTGCCAGCAGTCCTACTAGCGGCCAAGAGACCCAGTACTTC. This encodes CASSPTSGQETQYF.

The chain couples TRBV4-3 to TRBJ2-1, with 12 positions matching TRBD2. The CDR3 covers 18 residues. The germline gives CDR1 LGHNA, CDR2 YSLEER. The ends lost 0 bases at V and 3 bases at J; junction bases unmatched: 6. Here the CDR3 reads CASSQDWASGRVYNEQFF. CDR3 nucleotide sequence: TGCGCCAGCAGCCAAGATTGGGCTAGCGGGAGGGTCTACAATGAGCAGTTCTTC.

There are a few counts of this clone. The V call is TRBV19, the J call TRBJ2-1; no reliable D call. Germline CDR1 LNHDA, CDR2 SQIVND (reference sequence). V was shortened by 5 bases and J by 2 bases, with 7 bases between the two germline ends. CDR3 length: 13 amino acids. CDR3 sequence: CASSPMAYNEQFF. CDR3 bases: TGTGCCAGTAGTCCTATGGCCTACAATGAGCAGTTCTTC. The full variable domain, its missing parts supplied by reference TRBV19 and TRBJ2-1, is DGGITQSPKYLFRKEGQNVTLSCEQNLNHDAMYWYRQDPGQGLRLIYYSQIVNDFQKGDIAEGYSVSREKKESFPLTVTSAQKNPTAFYLCASSPMAYNEQFFGPGTRLTVL.

V gene TRBV27 combines with J gene TRBJ1-1; no definite D call. The CDR3 has 14 residues. Trimming pared 8 bases from V and 1 base from J, leaving 14 bases between. The germline gives CDR1 MNHEY, CDR2 SMNVEV (reference sequence). The CDR3: CASAKPDTNTEAFF. The CDR3 DNA is TGTGCCAGCGCAAAACCTGACACGAACACTGAAGCTTTCTTT.

The chain combines TRBV10-3 with TRBJ2-1; D perhaps matches TRBD1 (5 bases). The CDR3 runs to 15 residues. Trimming cost V 7 bases and J 3 bases, with 16 bases left between them. Germline-derived CDR1 and CDR2 are ENHRY and SYGVKD. CDR3 sequence reads: CAITQSGAHYNEQFF. Written as DNA, the CDR3 is TGTGCCATCACCCAGAGTGGGGCCCACTACAATGAGCAGTTCTTC.

The rearrangement links TRBV5-4 to TRBJ2-2; D gene uncertain. The CDR3 extends over 13 amino acids. V was clipped by 4 bases and J by 3 bases, with 7 bases between them. Germline CDR1 and CDR2: SGHNT and YYREEE (reference sequence). The chain's CDR3 is CASSPQDTGELFF. The CDR3 region has the DNA TGTGCCAGCAGCCCCCAGGACACCGGGGAGCTGTTTTTT.